This TCR beta chain was recovered during a study of T cells in narcolepsy. Study information: Enrolled donors included narcolepsy type 1 or type 2 patients and healthy controls. Study-level findings and limits: Same-patient CSF and blood CD4+ T cell clonotypes included HCRT-specific and TRIB2-specific autoreactive ones. Reportedly, autoreactive clonotypes were serially detected in patients' blood but not controls'.

On this clone itself: As yet, its antigen is unknown.

Germline V lookup: CDR1 SEHNR, CDR2 FQNEAQ (reference sequence). The ends lost 2 bases at V and 10 bases at J; junction bases unmatched: 10. The CDR3 is 16 residues long. Profiled with immunoSEQ multiplex PCR; TCRdb holds only in-frame clones, not every one. The table includes about 40,000 clones, about nine tenths detected once. The source is a human donor with narcolepsy. This rearrangement joins TRBV7-9 to TRBJ2-1, with TRBD2 matching over 11 bases. The sequencing sample was made of CD45RA- memory CD4+ T cells from PBMCs. The CDR3 DNA reads TGTGCCAGCAGCTTATACCAACTAGCGGGAGTAGAGGAGCAGTTCTTC. Encoded protein: CASSLYQLAGVEEQFF.